The rows below give T cell receptor beta chains drawn from one sample of a study of T cell responses to AZD1222 COVID-19 vaccine. Measured with immunoSEQ multiplex PCR; TCRdb has only the in-frame clones, and not every one. The sample consists of 140,000 to 150,000 clones, over 90% of them appearing once. Sequencing was performed on peripheral blood, taken on day 0 of AZD1222 vaccination. The source is an adult in good health. CDR3s include the opening cysteine and the closing phenylalanine or tryptophan. D genes are given only for firm matches. Size tells how often a clone was seen (once, few, many) or the class of an expanded clone, and some rows leave it out.

>TRBV7-2|.|15|TRBJ2-1|TRBD2
CASSLVAGDYNEQFF
TGTGCCAGCAGCTTAGTTGCGGGAGACTACAATGAGCAGTTCTTC
>TRBV9|.|15|TRBJ1-1|TRBD1
CASSVTGTGGTEAFF
TGTGCCAGCAGCGTTACCGGGACAGGGGGCACTGAAGCTTTCTTT
>TRBV10-1|.|13|TRBJ2-3|TRBD2
CASSMGLVDTQYF
TGCGCCAGCAGCATGGGACTAGTGGATACGCAGTATTTT
>TRBV18|few|20|TRBJ2-2|TRBD1
CASSPRPTRPGQRPTGELFF
TGTGCCAGCTCACCCCGCCCTACTCGACCGGGACAGAGGCCTACCGGGGAGCTGTTTTTT
>TRBV9|.|12|TRBJ1-1|.
CASSVADGQAFF
TGTGCCAGCAGCGTAGCGGACGGACAAGCTTTCTTT
>TRBV18|.|13|TRBJ1-1|.
CASSPPLNTEAFF
TGTGCCAGCTCACCACCCCTGAACACTGAAGCTTTCTTT
>TRBV28|once|14|TRBJ1-2|.
CASRSQGKGLGYTF
TGTGCCAGCAGGTCTCAAGGGAAGGGTCTTGGCTACACCTTC
>TRBV19|few|13|TRBJ1-5|TRBD1
CASTYRGNQPQHF
TGTGCCAGTACTTACAGGGGAAATCAGCCCCAGCATTTT
>TRBV10-1|.|16|TRBJ2-1|TRBD2
CASSESISGVHNEQFF
TGCGCCAGCAGTGAGTCGATTAGCGGGGTCCACAATGAGCAGTTCTTC
>TRBV9|.|15|TRBJ2-5|.
CASSVGGTGGETQYF
TGTGCCAGCAGCGTAGGTGGGACGGGCGGGGAGACCCAGTACTTC
>TRBV4-1|.|16|TRBJ2-7|TRBD2
CASSRDQREGIYEQYF
TGCGCCAGCAGCCGAGACCAGCGGGAGGGAATTTACGAGCAGTACTTC
>TRBV10-2|.|19|TRBJ1-6|.
CASSDKGDGRSRHNSPLHF
TGCGCCAGCAGTGATAAGGGGGACGGACGTAGCCGGCATAATTCACCCCTCCACTTT
>TRBV24-1|.|16|TRBJ2-3|.
CATSEGGVRGTDTQYF
TGTGCCACCAGTGAGGGGGGCGTCCGAGGCACAGATACGCAGTATTTT
>TRBV30|.|14|TRBJ2-7|TRBD2
CAWSRTSETDEQYF
TGTGCCTGGAGTAGGACTAGCGAGACTGACGAGCAGTACTTC
>TRBV12-3/TRBV12-4|.|13|TRBJ1-2|.
CASSLVWDYGYTF
TGTGCCAGCAGTTTAGTTTGGGACTATGGCTACACCTTC
>TRBV4-1|once|17|TRBJ2-1|.
CASSQDRLLGSYNEQFF
TGCGCCAGCAGCCAAGATCGACTACTAGGTTCCTACAATGAGCAGTTCTTC
>TRBV5-1|.|14|TRBJ2-7|.
CASSLGGTGNEQYF
TGCGCCAGCAGCTTGGGGGGAACAGGGAACGAGCAGTACTTC
>TRBV7-2|.|15|TRBJ2-7|TRBD2
CASSLEGGSSYEQYF
TGTGCCAGCAGCTTGGAGGGCGGGAGCTCCTACGAGCAGTACTTC
>TRBV11-2|once|14|TRBJ2-5|TRBD1
CASSLTGAQETQYF
TGTGCCAGCAGCTTAACAGGGGCGCAGGAGACCCAGTACTTC
>TRBV28|.|18|TRBJ1-5|TRBD1
CASSYPLGTGSLNQPQHF
TGTGCCAGCAGTTACCCGCTCGGGACAGGGAGTCTCAATCAGCCCCAGCATTTT
>TRBV6-5|.|15|TRBJ2-1|.
CASSTGSGGYNEQFF
TGTGCCAGCAGTACAGGGTCGGGGGGTTACAATGAGCAGTTCTTC
>TRBV12-3/TRBV12-4|.|13|TRBJ2-2|.
CASSLFRAGELFF
TGTGCCAGCAGTTTATTCAGGGCCGGGGAGCTGTTTTTT
>TRBV5-4|.|13|TRBJ2-1|.
CASSTRRGDEQFF
TGTGCCAGCAGCACTAGGAGGGGGGATGAGCAGTTCTTC
>TRBV19|once|17|TRBJ1-2|TRBD1
CASSPYVTGDPNYGYTF
TGTGCCAGTAGTCCCTATGTTACAGGGGACCCTAACTATGGCTACACCTTC
>TRBV2|.|13|TRBJ1-2|.
CASSEGGDYGYTF
TGTGCCAGCAGTGAAGGAGGGGACTATGGCTACACCTTC
>TRBV2|.|13|TRBJ1-6|.
CASTANNHSPLHF
TGTGCCAGCACGGCCAACAATCATTCACCCCTCCACTTT
>TRBV6-6|.|15|TRBJ1-2|TRBD1
CASSYPIPTGFGYTF
TGTGCCAGCAGTTACCCCATCCCGACAGGGTTTGGCTACACCTTC
>TRBV6-5|.|13|TRBJ1-4|TRBD1
CASMTGSEEKLFF
TGTGCCAGCATGACAGGGAGTGAAGAAAAACTGTTTTTT
>TRBV7-4|.|19|TRBJ2-1|TRBD2
CASSLALTEQRGGMDEQFF
TGTGCCAGCAGCTTAGCGCTAACTGAGCAGAGGGGAGGGATGGATGAGCAGTTCTTC
>TRBV7-2|.|15|TRBJ2-7|.
CASSPQGAGAYEQYF
TGTGCCAGCAGCCCCCAGGGGGCGGGGGCCTACGAGCAGTACTTC
>TRBV29-1|.|13|TRBJ1-2|.
CSVEPGGIYGYTF
TGCAGCGTTGAACCAGGTGGGATCTATGGCTACACCTTC
>TRBV25-1|.|15|TRBJ1-4|.
CASSASRGGNEKLFF
TGTGCCAGCAGTGCTTCACGGGGTGGTAATGAAAAACTGTTTTTT
>TRBV18|.|15|TRBJ2-5|TRBD1
CASSLGTGDQETQYF
TGTGCCAGCTCACTCGGGACAGGGGACCAAGAGACCCAGTACTTC
>TRBV7-3|.|14|TRBJ2-3|.
CASSRGRGTDTQYF
TGTGCCAGCAGCCGCGGTCGGGGCACAGATACGCAGTATTTT
>TRBV19|.|15|TRBJ2-7|.
CASSIGASYSYEQYF
TGTGCCAGTAGTATAGGGGCTTCCTACTCCTACGAGCAGTACTTC
>TRBV5-4|.|17|TRBJ1-4|.
CASSPDPDSATNEKLFF
TGTGCCAGCAGCCCGGACCCTGACAGTGCAACTAATGAAAAACTGTTTTTT
>TRBV19|.|15|TRBJ2-2|.
CASSILALDTGELFF
TGTGCCAGTAGTATACTAGCACTAGACACCGGGGAGCTGTTTTTT
>TRBV2|once|15|TRBJ1-4|.
CASSEKYGRNEKLFF
TGTGCCAGCAGTGAAAAGTACGGACGTAATGAAAAACTGTTTTTT
>TRBV5-6|once|12|TRBJ2-4|.
CASSLGQDIQYF
TGTGCCAGCAGCTTGGGCCAGGACATTCAGTACTTC
>TRBV5-4|.|15|TRBJ2-7|TRBD2
CASSLDSGNFYEQYF
TGTGCCAGCAGCTTGGATAGCGGGAACTTCTACGAGCAGTACTTC
>TRBV28|.|13|TRBJ1-1|.
CASSSHQVPEAFF
TGTGCCAGCAGTTCCCACCAGGTCCCTGAAGCTTTCTTT
>TRBV6-1|.|16|TRBJ1-2|.
CASSELGGRHYFGYTF
TGTGCCAGCAGTGAATTGGGGGGGCGTCACTATTTTGGCTACACCTTC
>TRBV19|once|14|TRBJ2-7|TRBD1
CASSPRTGTLEQYF
TGTGCCAGTAGTCCTAGGACAGGGACGCTCGAGCAGTACTTC
>TRBV5-4|.|16|TRBJ1-4|.
CASSLAGGGTNEKLFF
TGTGCCAGCAGCTTGGCCGGGGGGGGGACTAATGAAAAACTGTTTTTT
>TRBV10-2|few|15|TRBJ2-1|TRBD2
CASTSGLALDNEQFF
TGCGCCAGCACCTCGGGACTAGCGTTGGACAATGAGCAGTTCTTC
>TRBV12-3/TRBV12-4|.|13|TRBJ2-7|.
CASSLSGAYEQYF
TGTGCCAGCAGTTTGTCAGGGGCCTACGAGCAGTACTTC
>TRBV10-3|.|15|TRBJ1-6|TRBD1
CAISEGGRGNSPLHF
TGTGCCATCAGTGAGGGCGGCAGGGGGAATTCACCCCTCCACTTT
>TRBV5-6|.|13|TRBJ2-7|.
CASSPGWSYEQYF
TGTGCCAGCAGCCCGGGTTGGTCCTACGAGCAGTACTTC
>TRBV30|.|14|TRBJ2-4|.
CAWSVKDREDIQYF
TGTGCCTGGAGTGTAAAAGACAGGGAGGACATTCAGTACTTC
>TRBV19|.|15|TRBJ1-1|.
CASSIPSHANTEAFF
TGTGCCAGTAGTATACCCTCCCATGCGAACACTGAAGCTTTCTTT
>TRBV28|.|12|TRBJ1-2|TRBD1
CASSSHRGGYTF
TGTGCCAGCAGTTCCCACAGGGGTGGCTACACCTTC